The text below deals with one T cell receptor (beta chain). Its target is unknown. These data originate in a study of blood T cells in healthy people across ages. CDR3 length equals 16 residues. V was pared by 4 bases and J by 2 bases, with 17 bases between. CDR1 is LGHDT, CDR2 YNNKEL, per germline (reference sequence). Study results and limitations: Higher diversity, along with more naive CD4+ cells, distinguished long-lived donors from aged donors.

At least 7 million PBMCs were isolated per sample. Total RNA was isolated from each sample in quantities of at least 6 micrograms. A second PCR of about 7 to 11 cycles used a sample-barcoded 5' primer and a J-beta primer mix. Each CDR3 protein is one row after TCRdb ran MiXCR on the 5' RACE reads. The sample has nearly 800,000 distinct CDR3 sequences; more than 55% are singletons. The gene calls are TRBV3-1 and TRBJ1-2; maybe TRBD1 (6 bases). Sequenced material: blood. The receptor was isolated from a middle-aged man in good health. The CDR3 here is CASSPDLSTGNYGYTF. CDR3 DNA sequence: TGTGCCAGCAGCCCCGACCTGTCAACAGGGAACTATGGCTACACCTTC. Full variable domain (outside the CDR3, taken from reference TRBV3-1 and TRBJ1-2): DTAVSQTPKYLVTQMGNDKSIKCEQNLGHDTMYWYKQDSKKFLKIMFSYNNKELIINETVPNRFSPKSPDKAHLNLHINSLELGDSAVYFCASSPDLSTGNYGYTFGSGTRLTVV.